These T cell receptor beta chains were read from a single sample in a study of blood T cell repertoires in COVID-19. The method was immunoSEQ multiplex PCR; TCRdb's version includes in-frame clones alone and lacks a portion of them. This sample carries fewer than 300,000 clones, approximately 83% of them seen once, and the ten largest clones take more than 15%. Specimen: peripheral blood. The receptors come from a person between 65 and 79 years old with COVID-19, enrolled during active disease. The CDR3 runs from the conserved cysteine through the conserved F or W. The D gene is left open where the match is weak. Size values are once, few and many counts, or a class for expanded clones, and some rows have none.

CDR3aa | CDR3nt | abundance | d_gene | len | j_gene | v_gene
CASSFQGNIQYF | TGTGCCAGCAGTTTTCAGGGAAACATTCAGTACTTC | once | NA | 12 | TRBJ2-4 | TRBV12-3/TRBV12-4
CASSFPGTTDTGELFF | TGTGCCAGCAGTTTCCCGGGGACAACCGACACCGGGGAGCTGTTTTTT | NA | NA | 16 | TRBJ2-2 | TRBV27
CASSALGLAGGNEQFF | TGTGCCAGCAGCGCCTTGGGACTAGCGGGAGGGAATGAGCAGTTCTTC | NA | TRBD2 | 16 | TRBJ2-1 | TRBV9
CASSMRISYEQYF | TGTGCCAGTAGTATGAGGATTTCCTACGAGCAGTACTTC | NA | NA | 13 | TRBJ2-7 | TRBV19
CASSSATGGERGRETQYF | TGTGCCAGCAGCTCCGCAACAGGGGGCGAGCGGGGAAGAGAGACCCAGTACTTC | NA | TRBD1 | 18 | TRBJ2-5 | TRBV7-2
CASSLDRAPYEQYF | TGTGCCAGCAGCTTGGACAGGGCCCCCTACGAGCAGTACTTC | NA | TRBD1 | 14 | TRBJ2-7 | TRBV7-9
CASSSHRGRGGYTF | TGTGCCAGCAGTTCTCACAGGGGGCGAGGAGGCTACACCTTC | NA | TRBD1 | 14 | TRBJ1-2 | TRBV27
CASSPRGEGVYNEQFF | TGTGCCAGCAGCCCACGTGGAGAGGGGGTCTACAATGAGCAGTTCTTC | NA | NA | 16 | TRBJ2-1 | TRBV7-2
CASSIRGRVTEAFF | TGTGCCAGTAGTATCAGGGGGCGCGTCACTGAAGCTTTCTTT | NA | TRBD1 | 14 | TRBJ1-1 | TRBV19
CASSLDWTVNTEAFF | TGTGCCAGCAGCCTAGATTGGACAGTGAACACTGAAGCTTTCTTT | NA | NA | 15 | TRBJ1-1 | TRBV5-4
CASSSGLAGANTQYF | TGTGCCAGCAGTTCGGGACTAGCGGGAGCAAATACGCAGTATTTT | once | TRBD2 | 15 | TRBJ2-3 | TRBV27
CATSSWGVGNSPLHF | TGTGCCACCTCGTCGTGGGGGGTAGGTAATTCACCCCTCCACTTT | NA | NA | 15 | TRBJ1-6 | TRBV28
CASSPPILRAGPTEAFF | TGTGCCAGCAGTCCCCCAATTCTCAGGGCGGGGCCCACTGAAGCTTTCTTT | NA | NA | 17 | TRBJ1-1 | TRBV28
CASSPKEGRNSPLHF | TGCGCCAGCAGCCCTAAGGAGGGTCGCAATTCACCCCTCCACTTT | NA | NA | 15 | TRBJ1-6 | TRBV4-1
CASSNTGAATQYF | TGTGCCAGCAGTAACACAGGGGCGGCGACCCAGTACTTC | NA | TRBD1 | 13 | TRBJ2-5 | TRBV5-5